One and the same sample provided the 15 T cell receptor beta chains below, sequenced in a study of blood T cell repertoires in COVID-19. Some clones are missing from TCRdb's copy, which holds only in-frame ones; the method was immunoSEQ multiplex PCR. The sample holds 300,000 to 350,000 clones; 90% are singletons and the top ten take 6.5% to 8%. Material for sequencing was peripheral blood. Source of these receptors: a woman in her 30s with COVID-19, enrolled during active disease.

The rearrangement uses TRBV5-1 and TRBJ1-5; no clear D. The V end was cut by 0 bases, the J end by 10 bases, with 11 bases between. The CDR3 totals 13 residues. Per the germline V gene, CDR1 is SGHRS and CDR2 is YFSETQ. The CDR3 protein is CASSLDPRQPQHF. The CDR3 nucleotides are TGCGCCAGCAGCTTGGATCCGCGTCAACCCCAGCATTTT.

The rearrangement joins TRBV13 to TRBJ2-1, with D unresolved. This CDR3 spans 13 amino acids. The germline CDR1 and CDR2 sequences are PRHDT and FYEKMQ (reference sequence). V gave up 5 bases and J gave up 8 bases, with 13 bases separating them. DNA for the CDR3: TGTGCCAGCAGCCCGTTTATATCGGATGAGCAGTTCTTC. Its protein is CASSPFISDEQFF.

The rearrangement links TRBV3-1 (or the pseudogene TRBV3-2) to TRBJ1-6; possible D gene TRBD1, 6 bases. There are 14 residues in the CDR3. Germline V gene data show CDR1 as LGHDT and CDR2 as YNNKEL (reference sequence). Between the trimmed V and J ends, which lost 4 bases and 5 bases, there was a span of 9 bases. The CDR3 nucleotides read TGTGCCAGCAGCCGGACAGACCATAATTCACCCCTCCACTTT. Translating it yields CASSRTDHNSPLHF.

The chain has TRBV6-2 or TRBV6-3 and TRBJ1-5, with D unclear. The germline V gene has CDR1 MNHEY and CDR2 SVGEGT. Trimming cost V 2 bases and J 7 bases, with 12 bases left between them. This CDR3 is built from 14 residues. CDR3 sequence (DNA): TGTGCCAGCAGTTACAGATCGGGGTTCCAGCCCCAGCATTTT. As protein: CASSYRSGFQPQHF.

The chain employs TRBV11-2 and TRBJ2-3; D is undetermined. The CDR3 totals 15 residues. CDR1 is SGHAT, CDR2 FQNNGV, per germline. Between the trimmed V and J ends, which lost 5 bases and 5 bases, there was a span of 17 bases. For the CDR3, the DNA is TGTGCCAGCAGCCGACCTCCTGCGGTGGGAGATACGCAGTATTTT. Translating gives CASSRPPAVGDTQYF.

A single count supports this clone. The chain carries TRBV19 and TRBJ1-5; perhaps TRBD1 as D (5 bases). The CDR3 is made up of 15 amino acids. Germline values: CDR1 LNHDA, CDR2 SQIVND (reference sequence). The V end lost 3 bases, the J end lost 0 bases, and 9 bases lay between the germline ends. The CDR3 reads CASSMGGISNQPQHF. CDR3 bases: TGTGCCAGTAGTATGGGGGGGATTAGCAATCAGCCCCAGCATTTT.

J is TRBJ1-5 and V is TRBV6-6; D ambiguous. V lost 8 bases, J lost 9 bases, and 17 bases lay in between. The V gene's germline CDR1 is MNHNY and CDR2 SVGAGI (reference sequence). This CDR3 comprises 13 residues. In nucleotides, the CDR3 is TGTGCCAGCCTTAATGGGCCTTCCGGGCCCCAGCATTTT. This sequence encodes CASLNGPSGPQHF.

J is TRBJ2-1 and V is TRBV10-2; maybe TRBD2 (5 bases). Germline-derived CDR1 and CDR2 are WSHSY and SAAADI. The germline V and J ends were trimmed by 3 bases and 2 bases, with 11 bases remaining between them. This CDR3 is built from 15 residues. The CDR3 protein is CASSEGLRTYNEQFF. CDR3 sequence (DNA): TGCGCCAGCAGTGAAGGACTGAGGACCTACAATGAGCAGTTCTTC.

This chain connects TRBV3-1 (or the pseudogene TRBV3-2) to TRBJ2-3; 11 positions agree with TRBD1. There are 16 residues in the CDR3. Germline assignment: CDR1 LGHDT and CDR2 YNNKEL (reference sequence). V dropped 2 bases and J dropped 4; count of bases not matched to a gene: 5. CDR3 sequence reads: CASSQRTGGASDTQYF. DNA of the CDR3: TGTGCCAGCAGCCAAAGGACAGGGGGCGCTTCAGATACGCAGTATTTT.

The J gene is TRBJ1-6, the V gene TRBV19, with TRBD1 matching over 7 bases. This CDR3 spans 15 amino acids. With 5 bases clipped from V and 8 bases from J, the junction kept 9 bases outside the gene matches. The germline V gene encodes CDR1 LNHDA and CDR2 SQIVND (reference sequence). The CDR3 bases are TGTGCCAGTAGTGAAGACGAGACAGGGTATTCACCCCTCCACTTT. Protein sequence: CASSEDETGYSPLHF.

The chain combines TRBV9 with TRBJ2-5; 7 nucleotides line up with TRBD2. V was pared by 7 bases and J by 7 bases, with 16 bases of the junction left unmatched. The CDR3 covers 15 residues. The germline V gene has CDR1 SGDLS and CDR2 YYNGEE. CDR3 protein: CASGRASGSSGTQYF. The CDR3 coding sequence is TGTGCCAGCGGGAGGGCTAGCGGAAGTTCGGGGACCCAGTACTTC.

The J gene is TRBJ2-3, the V gene TRBV19, with TRBD1 identical over 9 bases. The CDR3 has 16 amino acids. The V and J ends lost 3 bases and 2 bases, in that order; junction bases with no gene match: 6. Looked up from germline, CDR1 is LNHDA and CDR2 is SQIVND (reference sequence). CDR3 nucleotides: TGTGCCAGTAGTATGACAGGGGGGATCCTCACAGATACGCAGTATTTT. It is translated as CASSMTGGILTDTQYF.

This clone was seen at least ten times. The gene calls are TRBV7-2 and TRBJ2-3; D might be TRBD2 (6 bases). This CDR3 is 14 amino acids long. CDR1 and CDR2 (germline): SGHTA, FQGNSA. The ends were cut back, 7 bases at V and 9 bases at J, with 20 bases in the middle. DNA of the CDR3: TGTGCCAGCACTCCCATTGGGGGGAGAGGGACGCAGTATTTT. It codes for CASTPIGGRGTQYF.

This clone has only one observation. This rearrangement joins TRBV24-1 to TRBJ1-5; no definite D call. This CDR3 region has 13 residues. Per germline, CDR1 KGHDR and CDR2 SFDVKD. Trimming pared 5 bases from V and 1 base from J, leaving 5 bases between. The CDR3 loop is CATSAGSNQPQHF. The CDR3 DNA reads as TGTGCCACCAGTGCCGGGAGCAATCAGCCCCAGCATTTT.

The genes are TRBV7-2 and TRBJ2-1, with 7 bases that match TRBD2. V lost 6 bases to trimming and J lost 9 bases; unmatched junction nucleotides: 14. CDR1 SGHTA and CDR2 FQGNSA come from the germline V gene. The CDR3 spans 15 residues. CDR3 amino acids: CASRPILAPGGEQFF. The CDR3 nucleotides read TGTGCCAGCAGGCCGATACTAGCGCCCGGGGGTGAGCAGTTCTTC.